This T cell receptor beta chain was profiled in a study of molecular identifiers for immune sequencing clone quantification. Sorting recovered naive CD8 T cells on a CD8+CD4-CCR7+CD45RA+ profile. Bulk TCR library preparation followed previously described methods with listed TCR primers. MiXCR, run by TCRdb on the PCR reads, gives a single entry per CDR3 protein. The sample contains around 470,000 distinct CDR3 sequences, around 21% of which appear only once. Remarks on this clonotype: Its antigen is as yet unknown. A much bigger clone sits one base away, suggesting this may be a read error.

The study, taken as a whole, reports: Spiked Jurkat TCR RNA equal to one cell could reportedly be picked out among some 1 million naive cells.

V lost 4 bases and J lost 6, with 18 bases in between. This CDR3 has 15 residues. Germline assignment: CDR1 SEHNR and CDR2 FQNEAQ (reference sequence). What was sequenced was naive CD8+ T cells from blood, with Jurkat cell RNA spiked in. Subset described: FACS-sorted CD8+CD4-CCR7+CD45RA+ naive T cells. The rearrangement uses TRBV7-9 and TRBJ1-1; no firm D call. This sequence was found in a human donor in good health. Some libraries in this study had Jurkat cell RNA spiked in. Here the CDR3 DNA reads TGTGCCAGCAGCTCCGGGTCGGCAAGTGTGGCTGAAGCTTTCTTT. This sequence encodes CASSSGSASVAEAFF. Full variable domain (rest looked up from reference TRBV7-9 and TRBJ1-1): DTGVSQNPRHKITKRGQNVTFRCDPISEHNRLYWYRQTLGQGPEFLTYFQNEAQLEKSRLLSDRFSAERPKGSFSTLEIQRTEQGDSAMYLCASSSGSASVAEAFFGQGTRLTVV.